This T cell receptor beta chain is drawn from a study of glioma-infiltrating T cells after dendritic cell vaccination. The CDR3 is 16 amino acids. CDR1 is SGHTA and CDR2 is FQGNSA in the germline V gene. V was clipped by 3 bases and J by 0 bases, with 12 bases between them. Documented time point: after dendritic cell vaccination, including at tumor progression/relapse. No glioblastoma patient carried an isocitrate dehydrogenase mutation. Assay used: immunoSEQ multiplex PCR; TCRdb lists only in-frame clones, some missing. Found here are around 78,000 clones, around 84% of them singletons; the top ten hold roughly 8.4%.

This sequence originates from a human donor with glioblastoma. The rearrangement joins TRBV7-2 to TRBJ2-4; D unclear. The sample consisted of blood, taken after dendritic cell vaccination. This chain's CDR3 is CASSLAARLAKNIQYF. The DNA for the CDR3 is TGTGCCAGCAGCTTGGCGGCCAGATTAGCCAAAAACATTCAGTACTTC.